Detailed here is one T cell receptor beta chain. The sample is drawn from a study of CD8 T cells in Susac syndrome. CDR1 SEHNR and CDR2 FQNEAQ come from the germline V gene (reference sequence). The J segment lost 2 bases and the V segment lost 3 bases, leaving 2 bases of the junction unmatched. This CDR3 comprises 15 residues. An input of 0.5 to 1 ug of RNA was subjected to reverse transcription using random hexamers. A single record per CDR3 protein comes from TCRdb applying MiXCR to the immunoSEQ multiplex PCR reads. This sample has 74,000 or so distinct CDR3 sequences, with 85% to 95% found just once.

Sequencing used CD4+ T cells from PBMCs. This TCR derives from a human donor with Susac syndrome. The chain joins TRBV7-9 to TRBJ2-3; 10 bases map to TRBD1. Here the CDR3 reads CASSFGQGDTDTQYF. Written as DNA, the CDR3 is TGTGCCAGCAGCTTCGGACAGGGGGACACAGATACGCAGTATTTT. Full variable domain (missing parts from reference TRBV7-9 and TRBJ2-3): DTGVSQNPRHKITKRGQNVTFRCDPISEHNRLYWYRQTLGQGPEFLTYFQNEAQLEKSRLLSDRFSAERPKGSFSTLEIQRTEQGDSAMYLCASSFGQGDTDTQYFGPGTRLTVL.